What follows are 15 T cell receptor beta chains derived from one specimen sequenced in a study of shared clonotypes between healthy human individuals. The protocol was immunoSEQ multiplex PCR, while the TCRdb copy is restricted to in-frame clones and leaves out a portion. The sample comprises some 2,400,000 clones, approximately 94% of which are singletons, and roughly 0.13% rests with the top ten. Material: naive CD4+ T cells sorted from blood. Subset defined: CD45RA+ positively selected. The receptor source for this set is a man between 18 and 29 years old in good health.

J is TRBJ2-2 and V is TRBV18, with 11 bases aligning to TRBD2. Germline V gene sequence: CDR1 KGHSH, CDR2 LQKENI. The trim removed 3 bases at V and 6 bases at J, leaving 12 bases unmatched. This CDR3 has 18 amino acids. The CDR3 sequence is CASSPLQLAGDIAGELFF. DNA for the CDR3: TGTGCCAGCTCACCTCTCCAACTAGCGGGAGATATCGCCGGGGAGCTGTTTTTT.

The chain joins TRBV19 to TRBJ1-1; TRBD1 matches 9 bases. The junction had 8 bases not matched to a gene; V was cut back by 5 bases and J by 10 bases. Germline V gene lookup returns CDR1 LNHDA and CDR2 SQIVND (reference sequence). The CDR3 consists of 13 residues. CDR3 coding DNA: TGTGCCAGTAGTCCGGCACAGGGGGCGAGAGCTTTCTTT. It codes for CASSPAQGARAFF.

Note on this clone: This sample also contains other DNA sequences that code for the same CDR3. This rearrangement joins TRBV6-1 to TRBJ2-5; 8 bases match TRBD1. This CDR3 is 14 amino acids long. Germline CDR1 reads MNHNS; CDR2 reads SASEGT. V shed 2 bases and J 5 bases; nucleotides not matched to a gene: 4. CDR3 DNA: TGTGCCAGCAGTGAACAGGGGGCGGGGGAGACCCAGTACTTC. This translates into CASSEQGAGETQYF.

The chain uses TRBV6-5 and TRBJ2-7, with 7 bases identical to TRBD1. Germline trimming cut 7 bases from V and 5 bases from J; bases unmatched to any gene: 8. CDR1 is MNHEY, CDR2 SVGAGI, per germline. The CDR3 length is 13 residues. The CDR3 sequence: CASTGQNAHEQYF. The CDR3, as DNA: TGTGCCAGCACGGGACAGAACGCCCACGAGCAGTACTTC.

The V call is TRBV6-6, the J call TRBJ2-7; D possibly corresponds to TRBD1 (5 bases). CDR1 is MNHNY and CDR2 is SVGAGI in the germline V gene (reference sequence). Trimming took off 5 bases at V and 4 bases at J, with 15 bases between the two ends. The CDR3 extends over 14 amino acids. Here the CDR3 reads CASSRLGALYEQYF. In DNA form, the CDR3 reads TGTGCCAGCAGTCGCCTAGGGGCCCTATACGAGCAGTACTTC.

Comments on this clone: Other DNA sequences in the sample encode the same CDR3. J is TRBJ2-1 and V is TRBV7-9, with 7 nucleotides matching TRBD2. This CDR3 has 14 amino acids. Germline CDR1 reads SEHNR; CDR2 reads FQNEAQ (reference sequence). After removal of 6 bases from V and 2 bases from J, the junction contained 4 bases not matched to a gene. The CDR3 spells CASSLSGAYNEQFF. The CDR3 nucleotides read TGTGCCAGCAGTTTAAGCGGGGCCTACAATGAGCAGTTCTTC.

The chain carries TRBV7-2 and TRBJ2-1, with 7 bases aligning to TRBD2. Germline CDR1 reads SGHTA; CDR2 reads FQGNSA. V shed 0 bases, J shed 0 bases, and the junction held 5 bases outside the gene matches. CDR3 length: 17 amino acids. The CDR3 loop is CASSLATGGSSYNEQFF. DNA for the CDR3: TGTGCCAGCAGCTTAGCGACTGGCGGGAGCTCCTACAATGAGCAGTTCTTC.

Comments on this clone: The identical CDR3 is also encoded by other nucleotide sequences in the sample. The V gene is TRBV5-6, the J gene TRBJ2-3; D not certain. This CDR3 is built from 12 residues. From germline, CDR1 is SGHDT and CDR2 YYEEEE. Trimming removed 0 bases from V and 2 bases from J, with 1 base in between. The CDR3 nucleotides read TGTGCCAGCAGCTTGGACACAGATACGCAGTATTTT. Translating gives CASSLDTDTQYF.

The V gene is TRBV19, the J gene TRBJ1-2; 7 bases map to TRBD1. Germline V lookup: CDR1 LNHDA, CDR2 SQIVND (reference sequence). Trimming removed 0 bases from V and 6 bases from J; junction bases left unmatched: 7. This CDR3 is built from 15 residues. DNA of the CDR3: TGTGCCAGTAGTATAGAGAGGGGGCGCGGTAATGGCTACACCTTC. Translating it yields CASSIERGRGNGYTF.

The chain is built from TRBV13 and TRBJ2-2, with D hard to call. CDR3 size: 12 residues. Germline V gene data show CDR1 as PRHDT and CDR2 as FYEKMQ (reference sequence). V lost 4 bases, J lost 9 bases, and 9 bases lay in between. The CDR3 spells CASSSLPRELFF. The CDR3 DNA is TGTGCCAGCAGCTCGCTGCCGAGGGAGCTGTTTTTT.

The J gene is TRBJ1-1, the V gene TRBV7-8; 7 nucleotides line up with TRBD1. The germline CDR1 and CDR2 sequences are SGHVS and FQNEAQ. The CDR3 has 14 amino acids. Trimming at V came to 5 bases and at J to 5 bases, leaving 8 bases not matched to a gene. Here the CDR3 reads CASSPDRVGTEAFF. CDR3 bases: TGTGCCAGCAGCCCCGACAGGGTTGGGACTGAAGCTTTCTTT.

Worth noting for this clone: The same CDR3 is also encoded by other DNA sequences in this sample. The CDR3: CASSLATGDYEQYF. The CDR3 DNA reads as TGCGCCAGCAGCTTGGCTACAGGGGACTACGAGCAGTACTTC. V and J are TRBV5-1 and TRBJ2-7, with 7 bases fitting TRBD1. The CDR3 covers 14 residues. Germline trimming cut 0 bases from V and 3 bases from J; bases unmatched to any gene: 3. Germline V CDR1 and CDR2: SGHRS, YFSETQ.

Comments on this clone: In the same sample, other DNA sequences code for this CDR3. The chain carries TRBV6-1 and TRBJ2-1; D unresolved. Germline CDR1 reads MNHNS; CDR2 reads SASEGT. V gave up 2 bases and J gave up 6 bases, with 2 bases separating them. The CDR3 is made up of 11 amino acids. CDR3 sequence: CASSEPNEQFF. The CDR3 DNA reads as TGTGCCAGCAGTGAACCCAATGAGCAGTTCTTC.

Comments on this clone: Other nucleotide sequences in the sample specify the same CDR3. The V gene is TRBV4-1, the J gene TRBJ1-4; D not resolved. This CDR3 comprises 15 residues. The germline V and J ends were trimmed by 1 base and 0 bases, with 6 bases remaining between them. From germline, CDR1 is MGHRA and CDR2 YSYEKL. The chain's CDR3 is CASSQGEATNEKLFF. DNA of the CDR3: TGCGCCAGCAGCCAAGGAGAGGCAACTAATGAAAAACTGTTTTTT.

The chain has TRBV30 and TRBJ2-1; D is unresolved. The CDR3 consists of 12 residues. V was pared by 2 bases and J by 0 bases, with 2 bases between. Looked up from germline, CDR1 is GTSNPN and CDR2 is SVGIG (reference sequence). The CDR3 region has the DNA TGTGCCTGGAGTAACTCCTACAATGAGCAGTTCTTC. Its protein product is CAWSNSYNEQFF.